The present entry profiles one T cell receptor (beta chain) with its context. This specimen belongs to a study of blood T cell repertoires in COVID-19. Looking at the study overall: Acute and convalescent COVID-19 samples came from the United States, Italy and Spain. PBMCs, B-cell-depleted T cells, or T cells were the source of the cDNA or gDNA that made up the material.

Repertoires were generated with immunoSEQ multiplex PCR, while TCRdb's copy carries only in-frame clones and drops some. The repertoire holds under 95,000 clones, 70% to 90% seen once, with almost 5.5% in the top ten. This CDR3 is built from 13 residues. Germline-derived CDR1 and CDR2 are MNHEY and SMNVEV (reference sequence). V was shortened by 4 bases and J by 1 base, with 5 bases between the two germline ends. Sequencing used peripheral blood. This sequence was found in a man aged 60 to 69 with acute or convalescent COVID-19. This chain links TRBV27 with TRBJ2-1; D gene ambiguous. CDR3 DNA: TGTGCCAGCAGTTATACTTCCTACAATGAGCAGTTCTTC. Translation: CASSYTSYNEQFF.